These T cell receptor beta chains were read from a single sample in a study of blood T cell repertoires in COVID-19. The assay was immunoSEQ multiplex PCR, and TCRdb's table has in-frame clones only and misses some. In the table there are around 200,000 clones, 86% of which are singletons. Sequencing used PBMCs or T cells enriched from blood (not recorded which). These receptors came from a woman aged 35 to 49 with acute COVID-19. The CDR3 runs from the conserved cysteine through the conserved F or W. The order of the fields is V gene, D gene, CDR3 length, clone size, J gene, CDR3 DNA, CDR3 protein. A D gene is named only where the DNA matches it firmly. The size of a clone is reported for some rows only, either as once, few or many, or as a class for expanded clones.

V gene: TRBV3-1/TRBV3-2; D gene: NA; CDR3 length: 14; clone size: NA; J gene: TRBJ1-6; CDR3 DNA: TGTGCCAGCAGCCTGGGCCGGATCAATTCACCCCTCCACTTT; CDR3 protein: CASSLGRINSPLHF
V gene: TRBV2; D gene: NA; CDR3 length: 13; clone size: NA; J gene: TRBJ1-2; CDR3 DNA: TGTGCCAGCAGTGACGGTTCTTACTATGGCTACACCTTC; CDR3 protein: CASSDGSYYGYTF
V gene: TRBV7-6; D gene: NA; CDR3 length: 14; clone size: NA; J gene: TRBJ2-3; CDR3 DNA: TGTGCCAGCAGCTTAGACGGTAGCACAGATACGCAGTATTTT; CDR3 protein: CASSLDGSTDTQYF
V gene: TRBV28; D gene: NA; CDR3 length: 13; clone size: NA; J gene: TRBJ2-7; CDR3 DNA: TGTGCCAGCAGTTTCAGGGGCTTTTACGAGCAGTACTTC; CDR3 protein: CASSFRGFYEQYF
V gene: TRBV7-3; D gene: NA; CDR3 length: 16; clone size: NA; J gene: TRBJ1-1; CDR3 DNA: TGTGCCAGCAGCTTAACTCCGGACAGATCGAACACTGAAGCTTTCTTT; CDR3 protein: CASSLTPDRSNTEAFF
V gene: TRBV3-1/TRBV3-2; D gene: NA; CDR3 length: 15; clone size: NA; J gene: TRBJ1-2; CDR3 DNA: TGTGCCAGCAGCCATAAGAATCTGGGGCCCTATGGCTACACCTTC; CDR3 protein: CASSHKNLGPYGYTF
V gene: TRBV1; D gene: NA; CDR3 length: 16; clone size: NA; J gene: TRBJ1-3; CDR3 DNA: TGCACCAGCAGCCAAGGGAGAGCGCTCCCTGGAAACACCATATATTTT; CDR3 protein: CTSSQGRALPGNTIYF
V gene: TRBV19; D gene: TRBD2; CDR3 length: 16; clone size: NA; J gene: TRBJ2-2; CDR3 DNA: TGTGCCAGTAGACCCAGCGGGGGGGCCGGCACCGGGGAGCTGTTTTTT; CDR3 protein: CASRPSGGAGTGELFF
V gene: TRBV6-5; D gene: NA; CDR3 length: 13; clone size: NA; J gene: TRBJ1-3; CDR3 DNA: TGTGCCATCAAACATGGGCAGCTGGACACCATATATTTT; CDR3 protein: CAIKHGQLDTIYF
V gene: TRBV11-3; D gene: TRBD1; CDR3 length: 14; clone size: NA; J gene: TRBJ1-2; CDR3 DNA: TGTGCCACCAGAGATCGACAGGGGCGGAGAGGCTACACCTTC; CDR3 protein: CATRDRQGRRGYTF
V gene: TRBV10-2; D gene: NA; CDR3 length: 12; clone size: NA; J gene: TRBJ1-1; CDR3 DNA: TGCGCCAGCAGTACAGGGTACACTGAAGCTTTCTTT; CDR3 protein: CASSTGYTEAFF
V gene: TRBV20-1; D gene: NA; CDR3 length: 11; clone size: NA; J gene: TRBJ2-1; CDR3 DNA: TGCAGTGCGCAGGCGTTTGATGAGCAGTTCTTC; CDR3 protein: CSAQAFDEQFF
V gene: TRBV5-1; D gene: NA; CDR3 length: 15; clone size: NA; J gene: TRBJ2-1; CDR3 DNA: TGCGCCAGCAGCTTGGAGGCAGGGGTGGGGAATGAGCAGTTCTTC; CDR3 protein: CASSLEAGVGNEQFF
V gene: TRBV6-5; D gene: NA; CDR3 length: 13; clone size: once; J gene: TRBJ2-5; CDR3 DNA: TGTGCCAGCAGTTACTCTCCTAGGAGGGCCCAGTACTTC; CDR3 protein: CASSYSPRRAQYF
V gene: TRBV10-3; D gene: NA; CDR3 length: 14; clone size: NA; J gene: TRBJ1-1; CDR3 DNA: TGTGCCATCAGTGAGAGAAAGGGGCAGGCTGAAGCTTTCTTT; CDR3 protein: CAISERKGQAEAFF
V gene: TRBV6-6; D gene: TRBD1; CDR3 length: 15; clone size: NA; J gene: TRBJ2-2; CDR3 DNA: TGTGCCAGCAAAACCGACAGGGGAGGTACCGGGGAGCTGTTTTTT; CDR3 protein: CASKTDRGGTGELFF
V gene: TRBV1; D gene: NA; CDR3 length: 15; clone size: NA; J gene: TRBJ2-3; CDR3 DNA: TGCACCAGCAGAACTAGCGGGGGGGGCACAGATACGCAGTATTTT; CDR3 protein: CTSRTSGGGTDTQYF
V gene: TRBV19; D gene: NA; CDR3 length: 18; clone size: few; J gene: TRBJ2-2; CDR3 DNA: TGTGCCAGTAGTACGGGGGAGGTTCGCCGAGGGCAGCACGGGGAGCTGTTTTTT; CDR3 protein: CASSTGEVRRGQHGELFF
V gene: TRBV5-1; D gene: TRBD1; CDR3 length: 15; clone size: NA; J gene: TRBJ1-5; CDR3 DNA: TGCGCCAGCAGCACCGCAGGGGGTAGGGGGCAGCCCCAGCATTTT; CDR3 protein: CASSTAGGRGQPQHF
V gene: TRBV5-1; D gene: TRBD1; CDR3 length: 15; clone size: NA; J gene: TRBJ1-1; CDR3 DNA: TGCGCCAGCAGCTTGGACGGACAGGGGAACACTGAAGCTTTCTTT; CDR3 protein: CASSLDGQGNTEAFF
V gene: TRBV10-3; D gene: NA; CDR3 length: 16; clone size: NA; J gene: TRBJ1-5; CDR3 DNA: TGTGCCATTAGCTCTCGCGGGGGGAATAGCAATCAGCCCCAGCATTTT; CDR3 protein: CAISSRGGNSNQPQHF
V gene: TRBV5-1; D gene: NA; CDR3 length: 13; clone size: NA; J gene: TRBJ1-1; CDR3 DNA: TGCGCCAGCAGCTTGTCGAGCAACACTGAAGCTTTCTTT; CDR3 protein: CASSLSSNTEAFF
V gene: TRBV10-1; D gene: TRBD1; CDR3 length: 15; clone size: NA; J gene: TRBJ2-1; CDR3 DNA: TGCGCCAGCAGTTCCGGACAGGGACCCTACAATGAGCAGTTCTTC; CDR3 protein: CASSSGQGPYNEQFF
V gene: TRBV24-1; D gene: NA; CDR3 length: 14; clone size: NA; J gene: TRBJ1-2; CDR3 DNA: TGTGCCACCAGTGATGCGACAGCGTACTATGGCTACACCTTC; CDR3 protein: CATSDATAYYGYTF
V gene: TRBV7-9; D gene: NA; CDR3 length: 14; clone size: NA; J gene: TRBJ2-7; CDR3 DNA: TGTGCCAGCAGCCCCCGGAACAGCCCCTACGAGCAGTACTTC; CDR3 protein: CASSPRNSPYEQYF
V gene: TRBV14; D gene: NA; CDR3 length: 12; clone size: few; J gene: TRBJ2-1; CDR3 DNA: TGTGCCAGCAGCTACGCCTGGAGTGAGCAGTTCTTC; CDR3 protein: CASSYAWSEQFF
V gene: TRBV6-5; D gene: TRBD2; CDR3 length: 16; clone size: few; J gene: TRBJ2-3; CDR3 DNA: TGTGCCAGCAGTTCTCGAGTAGCGGGGGGGCCACATACGCAGTATTTT; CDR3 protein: CASSSRVAGGPHTQYF
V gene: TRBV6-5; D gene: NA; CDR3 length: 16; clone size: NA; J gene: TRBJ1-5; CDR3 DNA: TGTGCCAGCAGTTCCCAGGGGAAGGGCGGCAATCAGCCCCAGCATTTT; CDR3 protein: CASSSQGKGGNQPQHF
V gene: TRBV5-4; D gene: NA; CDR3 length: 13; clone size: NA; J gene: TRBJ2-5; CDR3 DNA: TGTGCCAGCGGAGGTCTTTCCGAAGAGACCCAGTACTTC; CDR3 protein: CASGGLSEETQYF
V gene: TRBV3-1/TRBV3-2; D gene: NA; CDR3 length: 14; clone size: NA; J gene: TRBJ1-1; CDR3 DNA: TGTGCCAGCAGCCAAGAAACAGGGAACACTGAAGCTTTCTTT; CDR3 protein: CASSQETGNTEAFF
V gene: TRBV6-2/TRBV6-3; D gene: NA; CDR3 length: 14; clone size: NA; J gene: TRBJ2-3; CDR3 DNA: TGTGCCAGCAGTTACTCGACAGTCACAGATACGCAGTATTTT; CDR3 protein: CASSYSTVTDTQYF
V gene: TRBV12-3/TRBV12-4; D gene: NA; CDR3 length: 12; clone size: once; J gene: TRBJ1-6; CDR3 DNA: TGTGCCAGCAGCCTTGGAGGGTCACCCCTCCACTTT; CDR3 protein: CASSLGGSPLHF